This T cell receptor beta chain was captured in a study of shared clonotypes between healthy human individuals (TCRdb year 2020). About the full investigation: A couple of women and three men aged 18 to 49 years were included in the cohort. For each donor, CD4 naive and CD4 memory were each run on three plates, CD8 naive on two plates, and CD8 memory on one plate. The study deeply sequenced blood TCR repertoires of about 5 healthy adults to estimate repertoire size and the extent of clonotype sharing between individuals. To increase sequencing depth and limit assay-specific biases, different laboratories used diverse techniques to prepare libraries and sequence TCR repertoires. Per donor, leukapheresis produced somewhere between about 0.8 and 9 billion PBMCs. The research as a whole found: Pairwise subsampling led to the expectation that sequencing depth would affect the degree of clonotype sharing among donors. Even with the large sequencing depth, rarefaction of the sorted-subset datasets indicated that sequencing was incomplete. Estimated clonotype richness was generally larger for naive than for memory subsets. Because the study included only a small number of donors, the genetic and exposure-history diversity represented was limited. Sampling was limited to blood, and TCR repertoires in tissue likely differ from TCR repertoires in blood. Across four donors, approximately 4.6% of naive CD4, around 3.3% of naive CD8, about 2.3% of memory CD4, and approximately 0.4% of memory CD8 clonotypes were shared. Compared with non-shared clonotypes, the clonotypes found in all four sorted-subset donors had higher generation probabilities.

TCR CDR3 regions were amplified from genomic DNA by multiplex PCR using the deep immunoSEQ assay. For each cell subset, the extracted genomic DNA was distributed evenly across all wells of several immunoSEQ 96-well plates, and each plate served as one replicate. For sorted subsets, each replicate PCR was loaded with 200 to 250 ng genomic DNA, equivalent to 30,000 or so T cell genomes. Purified libraries were measured with a Qubit 3.0 fluorometer, size-checked on a Bioanalyzer 2100, and measured again with the KAPA Library Quantification kit. A separate single-read 150-cycle Illumina NextSeq 550 flow cell was used to sequence each immunoSEQ 96-well plate. On the study's bioinformatics: Because the immunoSEQ output held only junctional sequences and lacked quality scores, the filtering could not match the filtering applied to full-length reads. To assign V/J genes and CDR3, sequences were annotated using PyIR, a Python wrapper for IgBLAST v1.9, with IMGT germline references. Reads were removed for weak V/J assignments (E-value above 1e-6), missing CDR3, stop codons, out-of-frame junctions, or ambiguous translated residues. V3J clonotypes were defined as sequences sharing an identical inferred V gene, J gene, and CDR3 amino acid sequence. Percentage overlap between repertoires was calculated by dividing the number of shared unique clonotypes by the size of the smaller repertoire. RTK rarefaction, the Chao1 estimator, and Recon v2.1 estimates of unobserved clonotypes were used to assess repertoire richness. Generation probabilities were computed with OLGA for all TCRbeta clonotypes obtained by the gDNA method from a few donors. TCRdb carries this immuneACCESS record with in-frame sequences only. Its versions omit some clonotypes, under half of them owing to an unresolved V gene in the studies checked, with the rest unexplained. The V and J calls and clone size were taken over from that table, and D and trimming were inferred from the DNA. In all, the sample holds approximately 1,000,000 clones, and roughly 74% of those were seen once. The ten largest make up more than 0.5% of the sample.

The count of this clone is one. The antigen it recognizes is unknown. Within one base of it there is no much larger clone, and no base qualities were kept. The donors were healthy, HIV-negative adults who had no recently reported acute infections or vaccinations. Every donor was a Caucasian adult residing in Nashville, Tennessee, USA. CD4+ T cells were enriched by magnetic negative selection, after which naive cells were positively selected on CD45RA and the negative fraction was taken as the memory subset. Blood was obtained by leukapheresis, after which PBMCs were separated by Ficoll-Histopaque density gradient centrifugation and cryopreserved in liquid nitrogen vapor phase. Analytical flow cytometry was used to check the purity and quantity of each magnetically sorted T cell population. Each sorted fraction had its genomic DNA isolated and then quantified by UV absorbance on a Nanodrop 2000c. Trimming removed 5 bases from V and 9 bases from J; the gene matches leave 16 bases unexplained. Taken from cysteine to phenylalanine, the CDR3 has 17 residues. The CDR3 DNA has 51 bases and is translated from base 1. CDR1 and CDR2 are read off the germline V gene as SGHDT and YYEEEE.

The receptor was isolated from a man between 18 and 35 years old in good health. Some clones in this sample may be carry-over from other donors' samples. The sequenced material came from memory CD4+ T cells from PBMCs. What this sample's cell subset or site label stands for: CD45RA-negative fraction. The chain was built from TRBV5-6 and TRBJ2-3; 12 central bases correspond to TRBD2. Here is the DNA: TGTGCCAGCAGGTCTACTAGCGGGAGGCAACGTTTTGACACGCAGTATTTT. Its amino acids are CASRSTSGRQRFDTQYF.